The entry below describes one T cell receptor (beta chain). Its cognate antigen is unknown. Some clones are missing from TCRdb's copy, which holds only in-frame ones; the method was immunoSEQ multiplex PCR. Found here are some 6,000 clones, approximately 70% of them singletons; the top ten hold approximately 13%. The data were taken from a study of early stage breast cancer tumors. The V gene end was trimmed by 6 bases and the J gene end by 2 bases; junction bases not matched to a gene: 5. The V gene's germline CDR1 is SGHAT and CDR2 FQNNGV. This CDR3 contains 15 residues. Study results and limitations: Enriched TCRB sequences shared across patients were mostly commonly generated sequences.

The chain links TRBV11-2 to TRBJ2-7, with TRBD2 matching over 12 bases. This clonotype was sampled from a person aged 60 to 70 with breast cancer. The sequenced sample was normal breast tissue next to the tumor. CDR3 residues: CASRGRLAGAYEQYF. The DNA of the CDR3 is TGTGCCAGCAGGGGACGACTAGCGGGAGCCTACGAGCAGTACTTC.